This TCR beta chain was captured in a study of CD8+ T cells in alopecia areata. RNA extraction and reverse transcription yielded cDNA as sequencing template. Profiling relied on immunoSEQ multiplex PCR, and the TCRdb table lists in-frame clones only, not all of them. The sample records roughly 30,000 clones, about three fifths being singletons. V was pared by 6 bases and J by 5 bases, with 7 bases between. The CDR3 spans 11 residues. Looked up from germline, CDR1 is SGHVS and CDR2 is FNYEAQ. This clone has only a few counts. The sequencing input was NKG2D-high CD8+ T cells sorted from blood. V and J are TRBV7-6 and TRBJ2-5; perhaps D is TRBD1 or TRBD2 (5 bases each). This receptor was obtained from a human donor with alopecia areata. CDR3 in amino acids: CASSEGETQYF. The CDR3, as DNA: TGTGCCAGCAGTGAGGGGGAGACCCAGTACTTC.